This T cell receptor (beta chain) is drawn from a study of radiotherapy plus CTLA-4 blockade in lung cancer. Study-level results: Among reported predictors of response, early blood T cell clone dynamics with interferon-beta performed best. Some TCR clones had been derived from tumors. These clones expanded in peripheral blood after radiotherapy plus ipilimumab.

For this clone: The antigen remains unidentified.

Repertoires were generated with immunoSEQ multiplex PCR, while TCRdb's copy carries only in-frame clones and drops some. The sample has approximately 85,000 clones; more than 75% are singletons. Unmatched junction bases numbered 9, after V lost 8 bases and J lost 4 bases. Looked up from germline, CDR1 is KGHSH and CDR2 is LQKENI. The CDR3 sequence is 15 residues long. The TCR was taken from a human donor with non-small cell lung cancer who had a partial response to radiotherapy plus ipilimumab. The sequencing used peripheral blood, collected from a patient treated with radiotherapy plus ipilimumab. The gene calls are TRBV18 and TRBJ1-1; 11 nucleotides align to TRBD1. CDR3 sequence: CASRGTGTGGTEAFF. The CDR3 DNA is TGTGCCAGCCGGGGTACCGGGACAGGGGGCACTGAAGCTTTCTTT. The variable domain in full, with the rest retrieved from reference TRBV18 and TRBJ1-1, is NAGVMQNPRHLVRRRGQEARLRCSPMKGHSHVYWYRQLPEEGLKFMVYLQKENIIDESGMPKERFSAEFPKEGPSILRIQQVVRGDSAAYFCASRGTGTGGTEAFFGQGTRLTVV.